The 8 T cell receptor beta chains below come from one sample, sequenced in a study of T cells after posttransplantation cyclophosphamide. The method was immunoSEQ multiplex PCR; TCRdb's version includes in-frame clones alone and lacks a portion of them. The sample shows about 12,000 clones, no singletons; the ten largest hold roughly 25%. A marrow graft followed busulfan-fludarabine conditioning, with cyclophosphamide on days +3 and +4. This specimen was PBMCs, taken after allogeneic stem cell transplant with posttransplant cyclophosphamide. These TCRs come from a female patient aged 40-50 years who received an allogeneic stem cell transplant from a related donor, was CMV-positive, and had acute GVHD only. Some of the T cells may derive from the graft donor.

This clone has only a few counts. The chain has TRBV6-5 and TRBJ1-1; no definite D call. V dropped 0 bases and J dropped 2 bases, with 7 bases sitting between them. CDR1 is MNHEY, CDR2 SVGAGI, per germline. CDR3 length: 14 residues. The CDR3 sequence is CASSYSGRNTEAFF. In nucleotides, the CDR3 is TGTGCCAGCAGTTACTCGGGCAGAAACACTGAAGCTTTCTTT.

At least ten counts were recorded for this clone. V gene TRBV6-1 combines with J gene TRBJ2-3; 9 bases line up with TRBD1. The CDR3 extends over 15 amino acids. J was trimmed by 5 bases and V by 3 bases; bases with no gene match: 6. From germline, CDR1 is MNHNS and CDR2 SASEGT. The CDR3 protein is CASSEVGQGKDTQYF. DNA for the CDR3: TGTGCCAGCAGTGAGGTGGGACAGGGCAAAGATACGCAGTATTTT.

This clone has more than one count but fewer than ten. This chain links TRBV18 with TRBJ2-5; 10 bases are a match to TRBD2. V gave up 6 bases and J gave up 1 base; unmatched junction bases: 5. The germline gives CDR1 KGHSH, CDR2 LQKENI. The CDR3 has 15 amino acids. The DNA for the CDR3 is TGTGCCAGCTCCGTACTAGCGGGGCTCCAAGAGACCCAGTACTTC. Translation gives CASSVLAGLQETQYF. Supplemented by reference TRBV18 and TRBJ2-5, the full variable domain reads NAGVMQNPRHLVRRRGQEARLRCSPMKGHSHVYWYRQLPEEGLKFMVYLQKENIIDESGMPKERFSAEFPKEGPSILRIQQVVRGDSAAYFCASSVLAGLQETQYFGPGTRLLVL.

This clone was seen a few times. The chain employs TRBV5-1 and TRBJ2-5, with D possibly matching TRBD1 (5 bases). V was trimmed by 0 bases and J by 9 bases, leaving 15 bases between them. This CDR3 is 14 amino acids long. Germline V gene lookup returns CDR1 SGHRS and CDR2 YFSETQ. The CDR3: CASSLGGKGIAQYF. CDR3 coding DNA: TGCGCCAGCAGCTTGGGGGGCAAGGGCATAGCCCAGTACTTC. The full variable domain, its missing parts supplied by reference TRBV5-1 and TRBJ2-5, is KAGVTQTPRYLIKTRGQQVTLSCSPISGHRSVSWYQQTPGQGLQFLFEYFSETQRNKGNFPGRFSGRQFSNSRSEMNVSTLELGDSALYLCASSLGGKGIAQYFGPGTRLLVL.

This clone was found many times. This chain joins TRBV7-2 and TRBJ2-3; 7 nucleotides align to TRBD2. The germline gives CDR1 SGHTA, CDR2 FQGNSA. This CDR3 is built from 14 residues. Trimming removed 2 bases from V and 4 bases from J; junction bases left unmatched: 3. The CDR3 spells CASSLSGGPDTQYF. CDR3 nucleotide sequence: TGTGCCAGCAGCTTATCGGGAGGTCCAGATACGCAGTATTTT.

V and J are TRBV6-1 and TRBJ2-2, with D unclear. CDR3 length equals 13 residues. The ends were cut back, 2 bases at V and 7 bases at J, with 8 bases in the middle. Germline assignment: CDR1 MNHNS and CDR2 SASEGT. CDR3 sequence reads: CASSEPGRGELFF. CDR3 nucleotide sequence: TGTGCCAGCAGTGAACCTGGGCGCGGGGAGCTGTTTTTT.

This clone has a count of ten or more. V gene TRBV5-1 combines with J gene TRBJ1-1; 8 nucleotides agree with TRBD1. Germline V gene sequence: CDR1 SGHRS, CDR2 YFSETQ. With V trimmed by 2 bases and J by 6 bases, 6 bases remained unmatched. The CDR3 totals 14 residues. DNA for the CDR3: TGCGCCAGCAGCTTAAGGACAGGGAGCCCTGAAGCTTTCTTT. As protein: CASSLRTGSPEAFF.

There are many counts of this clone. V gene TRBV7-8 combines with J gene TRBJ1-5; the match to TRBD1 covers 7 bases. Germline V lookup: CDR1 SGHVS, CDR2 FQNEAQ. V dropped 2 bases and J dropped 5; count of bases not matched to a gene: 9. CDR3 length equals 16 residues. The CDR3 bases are TGTGCCAGCAGCTTAAAAAGGCAGGGGGGTTATCAGCCCCAGCATTTT. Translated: CASSLKRQGGYQPQHF.